The clone carrying this T cell receptor (beta chain) was detected only a few times. Its specificity is unknown. A quantitative 5'-RACE method, one with molecular barcodes, was used to make TCR beta libraries. TCRdb reprocessed the 5' RACE reads via MiXCR and lists one record per CDR3 protein. Of 500,000 or so distinct CDR3 sequences listed, 5.3% were seen once; the top ten hold under 4.5%. This entry comes from a study of CD8 T cells in ankylosing spondylitis. General study findings and limits: Reported data indicate significant enrichment of disease-linked clones within matched ankylosing spondylitis synovial fluid. In synovial fluid and blood from reactive arthritis, some motif variants were previously reported. Blood of patients with ankylosing spondylitis appeared to be characterized by a TCR beta motif of about 8 highly homologous variants.

V was clipped by 0 bases and J by 3 bases, with 10 bases between them. The CDR3 has 14 residues. Germline V gene sequence: CDR1 DFQATT, CDR2 SNEGSKA (reference sequence). V and J are TRBV20-1 and TRBJ2-3; no clear D gene. The specimen sequenced was blood, either unsorted or a sorted T cell fraction (not recorded which). The clonotype originates from a male donor with ankylosing spondylitis. The DNA for the CDR3 is TGCAGTGCTAGAGATGGTCGTGAGACAGATACGCAGTATTTT. Protein product: CSARDGRETDTQYF.